These 17 T cell receptor beta chains originate from one sample sequenced in a study of CD8+CD57+ T cells in acquired aplastic anemia. Flow cytometry had shown expanded CD8+CD57+ cells in the patients chosen for sequencing. The template used for profiling TCR beta VDJ and CDR3 was genomic DNA. MiXCR was run by TCRdb on the reads, yielding one entry per CDR3 protein. There are more than 150,000 distinct CDR3 sequences in the sample; around 47% occur only once, and about 9.7% lies in the top ten. Sequences were obtained from sorted CD4+, CD8+, or CD8+CD57+ T cells (not recorded which) from PBMCs. These receptors were collected from a human donor with aplastic anemia.

The chain recombines TRBV5-6 with TRBJ2-5; 7 bases are a match to TRBD2. The germline gives CDR1 SGHDT, CDR2 YYEEEE. The CDR3 has 15 residues. The J segment lost 1 base and the V segment lost 1 base, leaving 4 bases of the junction unmatched. The CDR3 region is CASSLTSEGQETQYF. CDR3 nucleotide sequence: TGTGCCAGCAGCTTGACTAGCGAGGGCCAAGAGACCCAGTACTTC.

In its sample, this clonotype was seen a few times. This chain joins TRBV25-1 and TRBJ2-7, with TRBD1 identical over 7 bases. Per germline, CDR1 MGHDK and CDR2 SYGVNS. The CDR3 runs to 15 residues. Trimming removed 5 bases from V and 0 bases from J; junction bases left unmatched: 7. DNA for the CDR3: TGTGCCAGCAGTTCCCGACAGGGCTCCTCCTACGAGCAGTACTTC. It codes for CASSSRQGSSYEQYF.

This clonotype was seen at least ten times. The gene calls are TRBV5-4 and TRBJ2-3, with 10 bases that match TRBD2. Germline CDR1 SGHNT, CDR2 YYREEE (reference sequence). The CDR3 sequence is 14 residues long. With V trimmed by 5 bases and J by 3 bases, 3 bases remained unmatched. DNA of the CDR3: TGTGCCAGCAGTATTAGCGGGGGGACAGATACGCAGTATTTT. Protein product: CASSISGGTDTQYF.

V usage is TRBV27 and J usage is TRBJ1-5; perhaps TRBD1 as D (6 bases). Germline V lookup: CDR1 MNHEY, CDR2 SMNVEV (reference sequence). V shed 9 bases and J shed 9 bases, with 12 bases lying between them. This CDR3 spans 11 amino acids. Here the CDR3 reads CARPQGGPQHF. DNA for the CDR3: TGTGCCAGGCCACAAGGGGGGCCCCAGCATTTT.

With regard to this clonotype: This clone may be a read error of a much larger clone one base away. The V gene is TRBV5-1, the J gene TRBJ1-1, with 7 bases matching TRBD1. Germline CDR1 is SGHRS and CDR2 is YFSETQ. The CDR3 totals 15 residues. V gave up 4 bases and J gave up 4 bases; unmatched junction bases: 10. CDR3 protein: CASSPQGRGGTEAFF. For the CDR3, the DNA is TGCGCCAGCAGCCCACAGGGGCGGGGGGGCACTGAAGCTTTCTTT.

The chain combines TRBV29-1 with TRBJ2-1, with TRBD2 as a possible D gene (5 bases). Trimming shortened V by 4 bases and J by 4 bases, and 17 bases separated the two germline ends. The CDR3 loop spans 15 amino acids. Per germline, CDR1 SQVTM and CDR2 ANQGSEA. The CDR3, as DNA: TGCAGCGTTGGGGTAGCGACCCAACGTTACAATGAGCAGTTCTTC. Its translation is CSVGVATQRYNEQFF.

This clonotype was counted ten times or more. The chain is built from TRBV2 and TRBJ2-2; the D gene is possibly TRBD1 (6 bases). Germline assignment: CDR1 SNHLY and CDR2 FYNNEI. Trimming pared 6 bases from V and 2 bases from J, leaving 10 bases between. The CDR3 is 14 amino acids. This CDR3 reads CASRAGTNTGELFF. CDR3 nucleotides: TGTGCCAGCAGGGCCGGGACAAACACCGGGGAGCTGTTTTTT.

The chain employs TRBV15 and TRBJ2-5; D perhaps matches TRBD1 (7 bases). The CDR3 spans 14 residues. The V and J ends lost 9 bases and 0 bases respectively, with 14 bases between them. Germline CDR1 LNHNV, CDR2 YYDKDF (reference sequence). As DNA, the CDR3 is TGTGCCACGAGCCTCAGGGGGGACCAAGAGACCCAGTACTTC. Amino acids: CATSLRGDQETQYF. Full variable domain (missing parts from reference TRBV15 and TRBJ2-5): DAMVIQNPRYQVTQFGKPVTLSCSQTLNHNVMYWYQQKSSQAPKLLFHYYDKDFNNEADTPDNFQSRRPNTSFCFLDIRSPGLGDTAMYLCATSLRGDQETQYFGPGTRLLVL.

This clonotype was picked up a small number of times. The chain employs TRBV29-1 and TRBJ1-1; D gene ambiguous. CDR1 and CDR2 from the germline V gene are SQVTM and ANQGSEA. This CDR3 comprises 12 residues. The V end was cut by 6 bases, the J end by 0 bases, with 8 bases between. The CDR3 DNA reads TGCAGCGTCGCCCAAGTGAACACTGAAGCTTTCTTT. Translated: CSVAQVNTEAFF.

The rearrangement uses TRBV7-9 and TRBJ1-2; D remains ambiguous. This CDR3 is 12 amino acids long. The V gene's germline CDR1 is SEHNR and CDR2 FQNEAQ (reference sequence). Deletions cut 1 base from V and 6 bases from J, with 6 bases between. The CDR3 loop is CASSLEVHGYTF. CDR3 DNA: TGTGCCAGCAGCTTAGAAGTCCATGGCTACACCTTC.

Regarding this clonotype: Lacking the conserved final phenylalanine or tryptophan, this CDR3 likely reflects a read error. The V gene is TRBV7-2, the J gene TRBJ2-1; possibly TRBD2 for D (6 bases). The CDR3 contains 13 residues. Germline V lookup: CDR1 SGHTA, CDR2 FQGNSA. The V end lost 3 bases, the J end lost 10 bases, and 13 bases lay between the germline ends. CDR3 bases: TGTGCCAGCAGCTTGGGACTCCCTAACGAGCAGTTCCTC. Its translation is CASSLGLPNEQFL.

In nucleotides, the CDR3 is TGTGCCAGCAGCCAATGGAACACCTACGAGCAGTACTTC. The encoded protein is CASSQWNTYEQYF. The chain recombines TRBV14 with TRBJ2-7; no reliable D call. The V gene's germline CDR1 is SGHDN and CDR2 FVKESK. This CDR3 comprises 13 residues. V was trimmed by 2 bases and J by 2 bases, leaving 7 bases between them.

This clonotype was detected many times. The chain carries TRBV12-3 or TRBV12-4 and TRBJ1-1; weak D call: TRBD1 (6 bases). Between the trimmed V and J ends, which lost 3 bases and 0 bases, there was a span of 11 bases. This CDR3 spans 15 amino acids. The CDR3 nucleotides read TGTGCCAGCAGTTTTCGGACAGCAATGAACACTGAAGCTTTCTTT. The encoded protein is CASSFRTAMNTEAFF.

V and J are TRBV19 and TRBJ1-2; D might be TRBD1 (5 bases). Germline loops: CDR1 LNHDA, CDR2 SQIVND (reference sequence). The V gene lost 9 bases and the J gene lost 0 bases, with 17 bases spanning the gap. The CDR3 is made up of 15 amino acids. Here the CDR3 reads CASQSLGGSNYGYTF. In DNA, the CDR3 is TGTGCCAGCCAAAGTCTTGGGGGTTCTAACTATGGCTACACCTTC. The variable domain in full, completed from reference TRBV19 and TRBJ1-2, reads DGGITQSPKYLFRKEGQNVTLSCEQNLNHDAMYWYRQDPGQGLRLIYYSQIVNDFQKGDIAEGYSVSREKKESFPLTVTSAQKNPTAFYLCASQSLGGSNYGYTFGSGTRLTVV.

The CDR3 nucleotides read TGCGCCAGCAGCTTGGCACAGGGTTCCTACGAGCAGTACTTC. It codes for CASSLAQGSYEQYF. The chain recombines TRBV5-1 with TRBJ2-7, with D possibly matching TRBD1 (6 bases). The CDR3 contains 14 residues. The germline V gene has CDR1 SGHRS and CDR2 YFSETQ. Between the trimmed V and J ends, which lost 0 bases and 1 base, there was a span of 8 bases.

This chain links TRBV12-3 or TRBV12-4 with TRBJ1-1; tentatively, D is TRBD1 (5 bases). The V end lost 4 bases, the J end lost 1 base, and 10 bases lay between the germline ends. The CDR3 spans 14 residues. The CDR3 DNA reads as TGTGCCAGCAGTTCACAGGCCCAGAACACTGAAGCTTTCTTT. Translated: CASSSQAQNTEAFF.

This clonotype appeared many times. This sequence joins TRBV7-9 and TRBJ1-1; D ambiguous. Trimming stripped 3 bases from V and 10 bases from J, with 9 bases between. The CDR3 runs 11 residues. Germline V gene lookup returns CDR1 SEHNR and CDR2 FQNEAQ (reference sequence). The CDR3 nucleotides are TGTGCCAGCAGCTTTGGGCACGGAGCTTTCTTT. It yields the protein CASSFGHGAFF.